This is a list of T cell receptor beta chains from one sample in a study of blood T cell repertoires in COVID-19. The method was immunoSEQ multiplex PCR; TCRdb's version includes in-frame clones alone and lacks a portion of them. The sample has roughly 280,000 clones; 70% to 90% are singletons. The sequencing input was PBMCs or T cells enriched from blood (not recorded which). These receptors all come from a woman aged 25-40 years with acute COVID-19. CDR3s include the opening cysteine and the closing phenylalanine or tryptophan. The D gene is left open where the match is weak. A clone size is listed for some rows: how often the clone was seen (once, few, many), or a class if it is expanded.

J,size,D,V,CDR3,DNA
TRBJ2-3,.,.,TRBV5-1,CASSLESFGGWGDTQYF,TGCGCCAGCAGCTTGGAGTCGTTCGGAGGGTGGGGAGATACGCAGTATTTT
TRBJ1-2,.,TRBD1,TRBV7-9,CASSLGDRASYGYTF,TGTGCCAGCAGCTTAGGGGACAGGGCCTCCTATGGCTACACCTTC
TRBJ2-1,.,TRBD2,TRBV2,CASKRLAGTYNEQFF,TGTGCCAGCAAGAGGCTAGCGGGCACCTACAATGAGCAGTTCTTC
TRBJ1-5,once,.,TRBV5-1,CASSLDGNRPQHF,TGCGCCAGCAGCTTGGACGGGAATCGGCCCCAGCATTTT
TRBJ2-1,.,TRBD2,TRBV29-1,CSVELAGVGYYNEQFF,TGCAGCGTTGAACTAGCGGGAGTCGGTTACTACAATGAGCAGTTCTTC
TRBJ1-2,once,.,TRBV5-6,CASSLAGQGNYGYTF,TGTGCCAGCAGCTTGGCAGGTCAGGGTAACTATGGCTACACCTTC
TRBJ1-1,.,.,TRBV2,CASRPSPTGRGEAFF,TGTGCCAGCAGACCATCCCCGACAGGCCGCGGTGAAGCTTTCTTT
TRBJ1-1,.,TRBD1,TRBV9,CASSRYLPGGTGADEAFF,TGTGCCAGCAGCCGATATCTTCCAGGGGGGACCGGAGCAGATGAAGCTTTCTTT
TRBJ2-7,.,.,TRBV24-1,CATSDPRGYEQYF,TGTGCCACCAGTGACCCCAGGGGTTACGAGCAGTACTTC
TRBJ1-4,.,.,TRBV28,CASRGDLNEKLFF,TGTGCCAGCAGGGGCGACCTTAATGAAAAACTGTTTTTT
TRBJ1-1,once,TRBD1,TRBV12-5,CASGLETRQGLMNTEAFF,TGTGCTAGTGGTTTGGAGACTCGACAGGGCCTGATGAACACTGAAGCTTTCTTT
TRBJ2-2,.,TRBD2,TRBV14,CASSQDVAGDSGELFF,TGTGCCAGCAGCCAAGACGTAGCGGGAGACTCCGGGGAGCTGTTTTTT
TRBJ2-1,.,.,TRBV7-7,CASSLGPRSNEQFF,TGTGCTAGCAGCTTAGGCCCCCGTAGTAATGAGCAGTTCTTC
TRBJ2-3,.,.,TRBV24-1,CATSLTEDTDFGTQRHRDTQYF,TGTGCCACCAGTCTAACAGAAGACACAGATTTCGGAACCCAAAGACACAGAGATACGCAGTATTTT
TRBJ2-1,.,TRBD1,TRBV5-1,CASSLEAGGRNEQFF,TGCGCCAGCAGCTTAGAGGCAGGGGGTCGGAATGAGCAGTTCTTC
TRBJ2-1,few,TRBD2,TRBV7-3,CANCGLAGGFF,TGTGCCAACTGCGGACTAGCGGGAGGGTTCTTC
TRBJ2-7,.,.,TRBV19,CASSIVPTVDGQYF,TGTGCCAGTAGTATAGTACCGACAGTGGATGGGCAGTACTTC
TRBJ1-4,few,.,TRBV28,CASTALRDRLLGDEKLFF,TGTGCCAGCACCGCACTACGAGATCGCCTACTCGGGGATGAAAAACTGTTTTTT
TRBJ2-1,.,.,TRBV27,CASSPQYPSSYNEQFF,TGTGCCAGCAGTCCCCAGTACCCCAGCTCCTACAATGAGCAGTTCTTC
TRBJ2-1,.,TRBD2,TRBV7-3,CASSSHTGTSLFNEQFF,TGTGCCAGCAGCTCCCATACCGGGACTAGCCTATTCAATGAGCAGTTCTTC
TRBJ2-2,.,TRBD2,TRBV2,CASSPSGSGELFF,TGTGCCAGCAGTCCCAGCGGGAGCGGGGAGCTGTTTTTT
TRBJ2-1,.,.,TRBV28,CASSSTGGSSYNEQFF,TGTGCCAGCAGTTCGACTGGGGGGAGCTCCTACAATGAGCAGTTCTTC
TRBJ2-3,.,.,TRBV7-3,CASSFLTGTDTQYF,TGTGCCAGCAGCTTCTTAACAGGGACAGATACGCAGTATTTT
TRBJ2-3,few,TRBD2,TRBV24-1,CATSDWTGLAGGPTDTQYF,TGTGCCACCAGTGATTGGACGGGACTAGCGGGAGGTCCGACAGATACGCAGTATTTT
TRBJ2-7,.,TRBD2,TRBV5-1,CASSFIAGGDYEQYF,TGCGCCAGCAGCTTCATAGCGGGAGGGGACTACGAGCAGTACTTC
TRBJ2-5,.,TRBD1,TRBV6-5,CASRRDSPPGTQYF,TGTGCCAGCAGGAGGGACAGCCCCCCGGGGACCCAGTACTTC
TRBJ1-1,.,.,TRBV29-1,CSVPSPSNTEAFF,TGCAGCGTCCCGAGTCCCTCGAACACTGAAGCTTTCTTT
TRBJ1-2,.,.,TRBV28,CASSFWGQGDGYTF,TGTGCCAGCAGTTTCTGGGGGCAGGGTGATGGCTACACCTTC
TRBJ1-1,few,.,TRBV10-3,CAIKRTDQNTEAFF,TGTGCCATCAAGAGGACAGACCAGAACACTGAAGCTTTCTTT
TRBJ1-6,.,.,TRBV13,CASSLKPNSPLHF,TGTGCCAGCAGCTTAAAGCCGAATTCACCCCTCCACTTT
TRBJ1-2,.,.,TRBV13,CASSSGSLGQYYGYTF,TGTGCCAGCAGCTCGGGCTCCTTAGGACAGTACTATGGCTACACCTTC
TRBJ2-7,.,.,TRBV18,CASSRGGYDEQYF,TGTGCCAGCTCACGCGGGGGCTACGACGAGCAGTACTTC
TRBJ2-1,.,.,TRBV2,CASSGGAYNEQFF,TGTGCCAGCAGTGGGGGGGCCTACAATGAGCAGTTCTTC
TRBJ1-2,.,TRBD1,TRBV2,CASRSRDSYGYTF,TGTGCCAGCAGGAGCCGGGACAGCTATGGCTACACCTTC
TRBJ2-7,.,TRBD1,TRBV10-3,CAISELSSGTGGFEQYF,TGTGCCATCAGTGAGCTATCTTCCGGGACAGGGGGCTTCGAGCAGTACTTC
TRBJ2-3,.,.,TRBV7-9,CASSLAGLSTDTQYF,TGTGCCAGCAGCTTAGCGGGACTTAGCACAGATACGCAGTATTTT
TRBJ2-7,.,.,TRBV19,CASSITSGGNSYEQYF,TGTGCCAGTAGTATTACGTCTGGCGGGAACTCCTACGAGCAGTACTTC
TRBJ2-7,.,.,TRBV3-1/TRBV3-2,CASSQEGGYEQYF,TGTGCCAGCAGCCAAGAAGGAGGATACGAGCAGTACTTC
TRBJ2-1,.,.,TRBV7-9,CAGGASDQGEQFF,TGTGCCGGGGGGGCTAGCGACCAGGGTGAGCAGTTCTTC
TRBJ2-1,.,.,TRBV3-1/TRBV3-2,CASSPSVNSYNEQFF,TGTGCCAGCAGCCCTAGCGTTAACTCCTACAATGAGCAGTTCTTC
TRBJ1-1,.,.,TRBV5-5,CASRLGPSTEAFF,TGTGCCAGCAGACTGGGGCCTAGTACTGAAGCTTTCTTT
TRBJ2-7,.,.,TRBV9,CASSTGSYEQYF,TGTGCCAGCAGCACAGGATCCTACGAGCAGTACTTC
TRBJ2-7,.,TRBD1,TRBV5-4,CASSFVGTGGYEQYF,TGTGCCAGCAGCTTCGTGGGGACAGGGGGCTACGAGCAGTACTTC
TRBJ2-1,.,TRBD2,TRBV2,CASSVLAGIDEQFF,TGTGCCAGCAGTGTACTAGCGGGGATAGATGAGCAGTTCTTC
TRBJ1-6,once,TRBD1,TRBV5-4,CASSSTGFSYNSPLHF,TGTGCCAGCAGCTCGACAGGGTTCTCCTATAATTCACCCCTCCACTTT
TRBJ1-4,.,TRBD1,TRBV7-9,CASSSGDRGIEKLFF,TGTGCCAGCAGCTCCGGGGACAGGGGGATTGAAAAACTGTTTTTT
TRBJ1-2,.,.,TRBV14,CASSQDWAGVNYGYTF,TGTGCCAGCAGCCAAGATTGGGCAGGGGTTAACTATGGCTACACCTTC
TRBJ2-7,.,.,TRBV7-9,CASSRGNYEQYF,TGTGCCAGCAGCAGGGGTAACTACGAGCAGTACTTC
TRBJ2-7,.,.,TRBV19,CASSLGQGPSYEQYF,TGTGCCAGTAGTTTGGGTCAGGGGCCCTCCTACGAGCAGTACTTC
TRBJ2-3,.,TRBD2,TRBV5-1,CASSLSGLAGNTDTQYF,TGCGCCAGCAGCTTGTCGGGACTAGCGGGAAACACAGATACGCAGTATTTT
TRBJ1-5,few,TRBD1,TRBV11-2,CASSQGQYSNQPQHF,TGTGCCAGCAGCCAGGGACAGTATAGCAATCAGCCCCAGCATTTT
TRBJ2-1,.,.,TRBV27,CASSFVRDEQFF,TGTGCCAGCAGTTTTGTTAGAGATGAGCAGTTCTTC
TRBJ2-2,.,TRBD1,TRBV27,CASSLSTGATGELFF,TGTGCCAGCAGTTTATCGACAGGGGCCACCGGGGAGCTGTTTTTT